This T cell receptor beta chain comes out of a study of early T cells in non-severe SARS-CoV-2 infection. cDNA molecules, individually, were tagged with unique molecular identifiers. MiXCR, run by TCRdb on the 5' RACE reads, gives a single entry per CDR3 protein. The data show approximately 46,000 distinct CDR3 sequences, about 9.3% seen once. The germline V and J ends were trimmed by 5 bases and 2 bases, with 13 bases remaining between them. This CDR3 has 14 amino acids. The sequenced sample consisted of whole blood. The chain recombines TRBV12-3 or TRBV12-4 with TRBJ2-7, with D maybe TRBD2 (6 bases). The TCR originated in an adult who was a healthcare worker with PCR-confirmed SARS-CoV-2 infection or an uninfected control (not recorded which). In DNA, the CDR3 is TGTGCCAGCAGTCCCGGGGGACTTCCCTACGAGCAGTACTTC. This codes for CASSPGGLPYEQYF.